The subject of this entry is one T cell receptor (beta chain). The CDR3 has 15 amino acids. V was shortened by 0 bases and J by 7 bases, with 13 bases between the two germline ends. From germline, CDR1 is LGHDT and CDR2 YNNKEL (reference sequence). Authors' methods: By means of reference gene primer amplification, nucleated cell counts were estimated. Sequencing used immunoSEQ multiplex PCR; TCRdb keeps in-frame clones, though not all of them. That table gives V, J and clone size, and the DNA gave D and trimming. The table shows approximately 140,000 clones, with around 90% occurring only once. The data originate from a study of blood T cell repertoires in COVID-19. The wider study: The United States, Italy and Spain were the sources of the acute and convalescent COVID-19 samples.

The TCR comes from an older woman with active or convalescent COVID-19. Sample: peripheral blood. V usage is TRBV3-1 (or the pseudogene TRBV3-2) and J usage is TRBJ1-5; perhaps TRBD1 as D (5 bases). CDR3 protein: CASSQEAGGGQPQHF. The CDR3, as DNA: TGTGCCAGCAGCCAAGAGGCCGGGGGTGGGCAGCCCCAGCATTTT.